These 15 T cell receptor beta chains came from one sample sequenced in a study of blood T cell repertoires in COVID-19. The method was immunoSEQ multiplex PCR; TCRdb's version includes in-frame clones alone and lacks a portion of them. The table records about 340,000 clones, approximately 92% of them present only once. Sequenced material: PBMCs or T cells enriched from blood (not recorded which). The source of these receptors is a woman in her 30s who had recovered from COVID-19.

The V and J genes are TRBV28 and TRBJ2-7; possible D gene TRBD1, 5 bases. The CDR3 length is 16 residues. V was pared by 3 bases and J by 3 bases, with 18 bases between. Germline V gene lookup returns CDR1 MDHEN and CDR2 SYDVKM. The CDR3 spells CASSLGSLGLHYEQYF. The DNA of the CDR3 is TGTGCCAGCAGTTTGGGTTCATTGGGGCTCCACTACGAGCAGTACTTC.

The rearrangement links TRBV27 to TRBJ2-7; possible D gene TRBD1, 6 bases. V was clipped by 6 bases and J by 7 bases, with 10 bases between them. Germline assignment: CDR1 MNHEY and CDR2 SMNVEV (reference sequence). The CDR3 extends over 11 amino acids. The CDR3, as DNA: TGTGCCAGCAGCCGCGGACAGGAGCAGTACTTC. Translating gives CASSRGQEQYF.

This chain connects TRBV2 to TRBJ2-7; D is undetermined. Trimming pared 2 bases from V and 3 bases from J, leaving 14 bases between. This CDR3 spans 15 amino acids. Germline V gene data show CDR1 as SNHLY and CDR2 as FYNNEI. The CDR3 region is CASSEIGSYHYEQYF. DNA of the CDR3: TGTGCCAGCAGTGAAATTGGCAGTTACCACTACGAGCAGTACTTC. The variable domain in full, completed from reference TRBV2 and TRBJ2-7, reads EPEVTQTPSHQVTQMGQEVILRCVPISNHLYFYWYRQILGQKVEFLVSFYNNEISEKSEIFDDQFSVERPDGSNFTLKIRSTKLEDSAMYFCASSEIGSYHYEQYFGPGTRLTVT.

This chain connects TRBV5-8 to TRBJ2-3; TRBD2 aligns across 11 bases. The V gene's germline CDR1 is SGHTS and CDR2 YDEGEE. V shed 4 bases and J 2 bases; nucleotides not matched to a gene: 6. The CDR3 is made up of 16 amino acids. The CDR3, as DNA: TGTGCCAGCAGCCGAGGGACTAGCGGAACCACAGATACGCAGTATTTT. Encoded protein: CASSRGTSGTTDTQYF.

This chain connects TRBV7-9 to TRBJ2-7, with D possibly being TRBD1 (6 bases). This CDR3 is built from 14 residues. Germline lookup yields CDR1 SEHNR and CDR2 FQNEAQ (reference sequence). Trimming left V 2 bases short and J 0 bases short, with 8 bases between. The CDR3 loop is CASSLTGRSYEQYF. CDR3 sequence (DNA): TGTGCCAGCAGCTTAACAGGGCGCTCCTACGAGCAGTACTTC.

This clone was recorded once. The V and J genes are TRBV11-3 and TRBJ2-3; 7 bases are a match to TRBD2. Germline trimming cut 4 bases from V and 6 bases from J; bases unmatched to any gene: 7. The germline CDR1 and CDR2 sequences are SGHNT and YENEEA. This CDR3 is built from 14 residues. This CDR3 is CASSYAGEGDTQYF. The CDR3 nucleotides read TGTGCCAGCAGCTACGCGGGGGAAGGGGATACGCAGTATTTT.

CDR3 in DNA: TGCGCCAGCAGCCAGTCTAGCGGCTCCTACAATGAGCAGTTCTTC. Encoded protein: CASSQSSGSYNEQFF. This chain uses TRBV4-1 with TRBJ2-1; 7 bases line up with TRBD2. Germline CDR1 MGHRA, CDR2 YSYEKL. The CDR3 covers 15 residues. Unmatched junction bases numbered 2, after V lost 3 bases and J lost 0 bases.

A remark on this clone: The same CDR3 can be traced to other DNA sequences in this sample. This chain uses TRBV28 with TRBJ1-1, with TRBD1 matching 10 bases. V lost 4 bases, J lost 5 bases, and 7 bases stayed unmatched. The CDR3 consists of 15 residues. Germline lookup yields CDR1 MDHEN and CDR2 SYDVKM. CDR3 loop: CASSSPGQGRTEAFF. Written as DNA, the CDR3 is TGTGCCAGCAGTTCACCGGGACAGGGGAGGACTGAAGCTTTCTTT.

This clone was counted a single time. This rearrangement joins TRBV5-4 to TRBJ2-5, with 7 bases matching TRBD1. Trimming cost V 5 bases and J 0 bases; bases outside gene matches: 4. The V gene's germline CDR1 is SGHNT and CDR2 YYREEE (reference sequence). The CDR3 contains 14 residues. This CDR3 is CASRAGTDQETQYF. For the CDR3, the DNA is TGTGCCAGCAGAGCCGGGACAGACCAAGAGACCCAGTACTTC.

The genes are TRBV11-2 and TRBJ2-7; 11 bases agree with TRBD2. Germline-derived CDR1 and CDR2 are SGHAT and FQNNGV. CDR3 length: 16 residues. Trimming removed 5 bases from V and 8 bases from J; junction bases left unmatched: 14. The CDR3 is CASSPLVSSGRSKQYF. The CDR3 DNA follows: TGTGCCAGCAGCCCCCTGGTGTCTAGCGGGAGGTCGAAGCAGTACTTC.

The J gene is TRBJ1-5, the V gene TRBV27; D gene unclear. Trimming left V 3 bases short and J 0 bases short, with 9 bases between. Germline values: CDR1 MNHEY, CDR2 SMNVEV (reference sequence). The CDR3 is made up of 15 amino acids. CDR3 in amino acids: CASSFFGNSNQPQHF. In nucleotides, the CDR3 is TGTGCCAGCAGTTTTTTCGGTAATAGCAATCAGCCCCAGCATTTT.

The chain recombines TRBV13 with TRBJ1-3; the match to TRBD1 covers 8 bases. The CDR3 is made up of 19 amino acids. The V gene's germline CDR1 is PRHDT and CDR2 FYEKMQ (reference sequence). V gave up 6 bases and J gave up 0 bases; unmatched junction bases: 16. The CDR3 protein is CASSSARDRTMHSGNTIYF. As DNA, the CDR3 is TGTGCCAGCAGTTCCGCGCGGGACAGGACTATGCACTCTGGAAACACCATATATTTT.

This chain uses TRBV18 with TRBJ1-5; 7 bases align to TRBD1. V lost 2 bases and J lost 3; bases outside the gene matches: 13. Looked up from germline, CDR1 is KGHSH and CDR2 is LQKENI. The CDR3 sequence is 18 residues long. The CDR3 is CASSPKVQTGTDNQPQHF. As DNA, the CDR3 is TGTGCCAGCTCACCAAAAGTCCAGACCGGGACAGACAATCAGCCCCAGCATTTT.

This chain links TRBV14 with TRBJ2-1, with 8 positions matching TRBD2. V dropped 0 bases and J dropped 4; count of bases not matched to a gene: 5. The CDR3 loop spans 16 amino acids. The V gene's germline CDR1 is SGHDN and CDR2 FVKESK. The CDR3 protein is CASSQDRLAKYNEQFF. The CDR3 region has the DNA TGTGCCAGCAGCCAAGATCGACTAGCGAAATACAATGAGCAGTTCTTC.

This rearrangement joins TRBV5-1 to TRBJ2-1, with 14 nucleotides matching TRBD2. This CDR3 has 15 amino acids. The germline gives CDR1 SGHRS, CDR2 YFSETQ. After removal of 4 bases from V and 10 bases from J, the junction contained 7 bases not matched to a gene. The CDR3 sequence is CASSPRTSGGREQFF. CDR3 sequence (DNA): TGCGCCAGCAGCCCCCGGACTAGCGGGGGGAGAGAGCAGTTCTTC.